A selection of T cell receptor beta chains follows, all from one sample in a study of post-analysis software for immune sequencing data. TCRdb ran MiXCR on the PCR reads and lists one entry per CDR3 protein. The sample contains hundreds of thousands of distinct CDR3 sequences, roughly 27% of which appear only once. Sequences were obtained from blood. All receptors come from a girl aged 10-17 years with multiple sclerosis. Each CDR3 is given with its conserved first and last residue. Each record gives: D gene, clone size, V gene, J gene, CDR3 DNA, CDR3 protein. The D gene is left open where the match is weak. A row's size may be missing; if present it is once, few, many or a size class.

-	few	TRBV7-9	TRBJ2-1	TGTGCCAGCAGCAGGGGGGTGGGACCACCCTACAATGAGCAGTTCTTC	CASSRGVGPPYNEQFF
-	-	TRBV27	TRBJ2-6	TGTGCCAGCAGCACTGCGGCTCATCCTGGGGCCAACGTCCTGACTTTC	CASSTAAHPGANVLTF
TRBD1	-	TRBV24-1	TRBJ1-1	TGTGCCACCAGTGATGGGGTAGCGACAGGGATTACTGAAGCTTTCTTT	CATSDGVATGITEAFF
-	-	TRBV29-1	TRBJ1-5	TGCAGTAAAAGAGAACAGGGAAGCAATCAGCCCCAGCATTTT	CSKREQGSNQPQHF
TRBD2	few	TRBV20-1	TRBJ2-3	TGCAGTGCTAGAGATCTTGGACTAGCGGGAGGACGAGATACGCAGTATTTT	CSARDLGLAGGRDTQYF
-	few	TRBV19	TRBJ1-6	TGTGCCAGTAGTCCTAAGAGCTCCTATAATTCACCCCTCCACTTT	CASSPKSSYNSPLHF
-	once	TRBV20-1	TRBJ1-1	TGCAGTGCTCCCGTTCGAACAGGGTTTAATACTGAAGCTTTCTTT	CSAPVRTGFNTEAFF
-	few	TRBV6-2/TRBV6-3	TRBJ2-3	TGTGCCAGCAGTTACTCCTCCGGGGCGCAGTATTTT	CASSYSSGAQYF
TRBD1	-	TRBV7-2	TRBJ1-4	TGTGCCAGCAGCGCTGGACAGGGGGCCGCAACTAATGAAAAACTGTTTTTT	CASSAGQGAATNEKLFF
-	-	TRBV6-5	TRBJ1-1	TGTGCCAGCAGTTACTCGCGCCGCGCGAACACTGAAGCTTTCTTT	CASSYSRRANTEAFF
-	-	TRBV28	TRBJ2-7	TGTGCCAGCAGTAGGGCTGAGCCCGGAGAGCAGTACTTC	CASSRAEPGEQYF
-	few	TRBV7-9	TRBJ2-7	TGTGCCAGCAGCCCGGGGGAGGGGGTGACCTACGAGCAGTACTTC	CASSPGEGVTYEQYF
TRBD1	few	TRBV7-9	TRBJ2-7	TGTGCCAGCAGCCCACAGGGGCCCAAGCCCTACGAGCAGTACTTC	CASSPQGPKPYEQYF
-	-	TRBV20-1	TRBJ1-5	TGCAGTGCTGGGGGGTGGGGAAGGGCCCCGGAGGGCAATCAGCCCCAGCATTTT	CSAGGWGRAPEGNQPQHF
-	-	TRBV15	TRBJ2-5	TGTGCCACCAGCAGAGTTAATTTGGAGACCCAGTACTTC	CATSRVNLETQYF
-	-	TRBV2	TRBJ2-3	TGTGCCAGCAGTGATCGCAGGGCCCCCACAGATACGCAGTATTTT	CASSDRRAPTDTQYF
TRBD2	-	TRBV14	TRBJ2-1	TGTGCCAGCAGCCAAGAAGGGCCTAGCGGAGCCTACAATGAGCAGTTCTTC	CASSQEGPSGAYNEQFF
TRBD2	-	TRBV5-6	TRBJ2-3	TGTGCCAGCAGGGTAGCGGGGAGAAGCACAGATACGCAGTATTTT	CASRVAGRSTDTQYF
-	-	TRBV2	TRBJ2-1	TGTGCCAGCAGTAGGCCACCCTACAATGAGCAGTTCTTC	CASSRPPYNEQFF
-	few	TRBV20-1	TRBJ2-4	TGCAGTGCTAGAGTATCCAGGGGCCCTGACCTTCAGTACTTC	CSARVSRGPDLQYF
TRBD2	-	TRBV7-2	TRBJ2-3	TGTGTCAGCAGCCCTCAGGGACTAGCGGGAGAGACGCAGTATTTT	CVSSPQGLAGETQYF
TRBD2	once	TRBV27	TRBJ2-1	TGTGCCAGCAGTCCTGCTAGCGGGTGGGGATACAATGAGCAGTTCTTC	CASSPASGWGYNEQFF
-	many	TRBV4-3	TRBJ2-7	TGCGCCAGCAGCCCCCCAGGGAGCCGCGGCGAGCAGTACTTC	CASSPPGSRGEQYF
-	-	TRBV7-2	TRBJ2-5	TGTGCCAGCAGCTTACCACAGGGACCTAAGGAGACCCAGTACTTC	CASSLPQGPKETQYF
-	-	TRBV7-2	TRBJ1-5	TGTGCCAGCAGCTTACAACAGGGTCACGGACCCCAGCATTTT	CASSLQQGHGPQHF
TRBD1	-	TRBV27	TRBJ2-2	TGTGCCAGCCAAGATGGGACAGGGAACACCGGGGAGCTGTTTTTT	CASQDGTGNTGELFF
TRBD2	-	TRBV9	TRBJ2-1	TGTGCCAGCAGCGTAGGAGACAGCGGGGGCCAGTTCTTC	CASSVGDSGGQFF
-	-	TRBV24-1	TRBJ1-5	TGTGCCACCAGTGAACGGAATTCCAATCAGCCCCAGCATTTT	CATSERNSNQPQHF
-	few	TRBV6-2/TRBV6-3	TRBJ1-2	TGTGCCAGCAGACACGTCGGTCTTAACTATGGCTACACCTTC	CASRHVGLNYGYTF
-	-	TRBV6-1	TRBJ1-2	TGTGCCAGCAGTGCGATGGGGACCGGATGGGGCTACACCTTC	CASSAMGTGWGYTF
-	-	TRBV12-3/TRBV12-4	TRBJ2-5	TGTGCCAGCAGCTCTATCGAAGGGGAGCAGTACTTC	CASSSIEGEQYF
-	-	TRBV9	TRBJ2-7	TGTGCCAGCAGCCCCAACCAGAACGGATTCTACGAGCAGTACTTC	CASSPNQNGFYEQYF
TRBD2	-	TRBV7-9	TRBJ2-7	TGTGCCAGCAGCTTAGTTGGCGGGAGGGACTACGAGCAGTACTTC	CASSLVGGRDYEQYF
TRBD2	-	TRBV9	TRBJ2-3	TGTGCCAGCAGCCCCAGACTAGCGGGAGTTTTAGATACGCAGTATTTT	CASSPRLAGVLDTQYF
-	few	TRBV12-3/TRBV12-4	TRBJ1-1	TGTGCCAGCCTACAATACCGTTATACTGAAGCTTTCTTT	CASLQYRYTEAFF
TRBD1	-	TRBV28	TRBJ1-4	TGTGCCAGCACCCTAACAGGGGGAACTAATGAAAAACTGTTTTTT	CASTLTGGTNEKLFF
-	-	TRBV7-2	TRBJ1-2	TGTGCCAGCAGCTTAACGGGCGGCCTCGGCTACACCTTC	CASSLTGGLGYTF
TRBD1	few	TRBV5-5	TRBJ2-1	TGTGCCAGCAGCTTGGACCCCGGGACAGGGAATGAGCAGTTCTTC	CASSLDPGTGNEQFF
-	-	TRBV10-3	TRBJ1-6	TGTGCCATCAGTGTGTCGGTCTCCTATAATTCACCCCTCCACTTT	CAISVSVSYNSPLHF
TRBD1	-	TRBV6-1	TRBJ2-7	TGTGCCAGCAGTCAAATACAGGGGGCCTTGGGGGAGCAGTACTTC	CASSQIQGALGEQYF
-	once	TRBV5-1	TRBJ1-1	TGCGCCAGCCAATTACGGGGGTCGGACACTGAAGCTTTCTTT	CASQLRGSDTEAFF
-	few	TRBV4-3	TRBJ2-7	TGCGCCAGCAGCCAAGACTCGTATGATTTTCGGGAGCAGTACTTC	CASSQDSYDFREQYF
TRBD1	-	TRBV29-1	TRBJ1-2	TGCAGCGACCTTGGACAGGGCGATGGCTACACCTTC	CSDLGQGDGYTF
-	many	TRBV6-1	TRBJ1-5	TGTGCCAGTACCGGGGTGGGCAATCAGCCCCAGCATTTT	CASTGVGNQPQHF
TRBD2	many	TRBV7-9	TRBJ2-5	TGTGCCAGCAGCCGGAGCGGGGGGCGAGAGACCCAGTACTTC	CASSRSGGRETQYF
-	-	TRBV6-6	TRBJ1-2	TGTGCCAGCAGTTACTCCGGGCAGGCGGCAACCTATGGCTACACCTTC	CASSYSGQAATYGYTF
TRBD1	-	TRBV27	TRBJ2-3	TGTGCCAGCAGTACTGACAGGGGGCCAGATACGCAGTATTTT	CASSTDRGPDTQYF
-	-	TRBV27	TRBJ2-1	TGTGCCAGCAGCCGGACCCTCCAGGGGAATGAGCAGTTCTTC	CASSRTLQGNEQFF
-	-	TRBV7-9	TRBJ2-3	TGTGCCAGCAGCTCAACCGAAAGGGGAGATGCGCAGTATTTT	CASSSTERGDAQYF
TRBD1	-	TRBV20-1	TRBJ2-5	TGCAGTGCTAGTTCAACAGGGACAGGGTGGCAGTACTTC	CSASSTGTGWQYF
-	many	TRBV10-3	TRBJ2-7	TGTGCCATCAGTGAACAGGGCTACGAGCAGTACTTC	CAISEQGYEQYF
-	few	TRBV20-1	TRBJ2-4	TGCAGTGCTAGCATCGTCAGTCTAGCCAAAAACATTCAGTACTTC	CSASIVSLAKNIQYF
TRBD1	-	TRBV6-6	TRBJ2-3	TGTGCCAGCAGCACCGGACAGGGCCATACAGATACGCAGTATTTT	CASSTGQGHTDTQYF
TRBD1	few	TRBV28	TRBJ1-2	TGTGCCAGCAGGCGGCCGGGACAGGGGACCGGCTACACCTTC	CASRRPGQGTGYTF
-	-	TRBV10-3	TRBJ1-2	TGTGCCATCAGCCCTACTCGCCCAGGGCCTATGGAGAATTATGGCTACACCTTC	CAISPTRPGPMENYGYTF